The 23 T cell receptor beta chains given below trace back to one sample, sequenced in a study of PD-1 blockade in classical Hodgkin lymphoma. All the patients suffered relapse after autologous stem cell transplantation, and brentuximab vedotin exposure differed. Assay: immunoSEQ multiplex PCR; the TCRdb copy retains only in-frame clones and omits some. The table has approximately 27,000 clones, 80% to 90% seen once. Sequencing was performed on peripheral blood mononuclear cells (PBMCs), taken at baseline. These receptors were taken from a human donor with classical Hodgkin lymphoma.

The rearrangement links TRBV7-8 to TRBJ1-1, with D possibly being TRBD1 (5 bases). Germline-derived CDR1 and CDR2 are SGHVS and FQNEAQ. The CDR3 covers 15 residues. Trimming cost V 2 bases and J 1 base, with 11 bases left between them. The chain's CDR3 is CASSLQGITNTEAFF. Written as DNA, the CDR3 is TGTGCCAGCAGCTTACAGGGTATAACGAACACTGAAGCTTTCTTT.

This sequence joins TRBV7-9 and TRBJ1-3; 7 nucleotides line up with TRBD1. J was trimmed by 4 bases and V by 6 bases; bases with no gene match: 12. The germline V gene has CDR1 SEHNR and CDR2 FQNEAQ (reference sequence). This CDR3 has 16 amino acids. CDR3 residues: CASSRGGVDSGNTIYF. The CDR3 nucleotides read TGTGCCAGCAGTCGAGGGGGCGTAGATTCCGGAAACACCATATATTTT.

The table lists this clone with a count of one. The V call is TRBV9, the J call TRBJ1-1; D ambiguous. This CDR3 has 14 residues. Germline V gives CDR1 SGDLS, CDR2 YYNGEE. V lost 2 bases, J lost 4 bases, and 12 bases lay in between. In DNA form, the CDR3 reads TGTGCCAGCAGCGTGGAGCCGGGTGTCACTGAAGCTTTCTTT. As protein: CASSVEPGVTEAFF.

V usage is TRBV7-9 and J usage is TRBJ1-1; 7 bases are shared with TRBD1. Germline trimming cut 5 bases from V and 0 bases from J; bases unmatched to any gene: 3. Looked up from germline, CDR1 is SEHNR and CDR2 is FQNEAQ (reference sequence). The CDR3 contains 14 residues. The CDR3 here is CASSQGQMNTEAFF. In nucleotides, the CDR3 is TGTGCCAGCAGCCAGGGACAGATGAACACTGAAGCTTTCTTT.

The chain has TRBV27 and TRBJ2-1; 12 bases match TRBD2. This CDR3 contains 17 residues. The V gene end was trimmed by 4 bases and the J gene end by 4 bases; junction bases not matched to a gene: 8. Germline V gene data show CDR1 as MNHEY and CDR2 as SMNVEV (reference sequence). The CDR3 here is CASSSLTSGGIYNEQFF. The DNA for the CDR3 is TGTGCCAGCAGTTCCCTGACTAGCGGGGGAATATACAATGAGCAGTTCTTC.

The V gene is TRBV18, the J gene TRBJ2-3; 9 bases match TRBD2. CDR1 KGHSH and CDR2 LQKENI come from the germline V gene. This CDR3 spans 15 amino acids. V was pared by 5 bases and J by 1 base, with 4 bases of the junction left unmatched. The DNA of the CDR3 is TGTGCCAGCTCAGAACGACTAGCGGGCACAGATACGCAGTATTTT. Its protein is CASSERLAGTDTQYF.

The V and J genes are TRBV5-1 and TRBJ1-1, with D possibly matching TRBD1 (5 bases). CDR3 length: 13 residues. Trimming removed 6 bases at V and 1 base at J, with 10 bases between. The germline V gene has CDR1 SGHRS and CDR2 YFSETQ. The CDR3 coding sequence is TGCGCCAGCAATCTGGACACGAACACTGAAGCTTTCTTT. This translates into CASNLDTNTEAFF.

The genes are TRBV19 and TRBJ2-2, with 10 bases matching TRBD2. Germline CDR1 is LNHDA and CDR2 is SQIVND (reference sequence). V shed 8 bases, J shed 7 bases, and the junction held 10 bases outside the gene matches. This CDR3 region has 15 residues. The CDR3 nucleotides read TGTGCCAGTCACAAGCGGGGGGGCCTAGGCGGGGAGCTGTTTTTT. Its translation is CASHKRGGLGGELFF. The variable domain in full, completed from reference TRBV19 and TRBJ2-2, reads DGGITQSPKYLFRKEGQNVTLSCEQNLNHDAMYWYRQDPGQGLRLIYYSQIVNDFQKGDIAEGYSVSREKKESFPLTVTSAQKNPTAFYLCASHKRGGLGGELFFGEGSRLTVL.

In its sample, this clone was seen once. Compared with germline, one end of the junction differs, possibly owing to a read error. CDR3 nucleotides: TGTGCCAGCAGCTTGGCGGGCCAGACAGGAGACTTC. Its protein is CASSLAGQTGDF. The chain joins TRBV5-6 to TRBJ2-5; TRBD1 is a possible D gene (6 bases). The V gene's germline CDR1 is SGHDT and CDR2 YYEEEE. The CDR3 is 12 residues long.

CDR3: CASSPGLAGAGETQYF. The DNA for the CDR3 is TGCGCCAGCAGCCCAGGACTAGCGGGGGCTGGGGAGACCCAGTACTTC. The chain couples TRBV4-3 to TRBJ2-5, with 13 bases matching TRBD2. J was trimmed by 5 bases and V by 4 bases; bases with no gene match: 7. The CDR3 sequence is 16 residues long. Germline assignment: CDR1 LGHNA and CDR2 YSLEER.

This chain joins TRBV7-8 and TRBJ2-7; 9 positions agree with TRBD1. With 3 bases clipped from V and 6 bases from J, the junction kept 9 bases outside the gene matches. Germline-derived CDR1 and CDR2 are SGHVS and FQNEAQ. The CDR3 extends over 15 amino acids. The CDR3 is CASSFSMGQGSEQYF. For the CDR3, the DNA is TGTGCCAGCAGCTTCTCAATGGGACAGGGTAGCGAGCAGTACTTC. Full variable domain (remainder filled in from reference TRBV7-8 and TRBJ2-7): GAGVSQSPRYKVAKRGQDVALRCDPISGHVSLFWYQQALGQGPEFLTYFQNEAQLDKSGLPSDRFFAERPEGSVSTLKIQRTQQEDSAVYLCASSFSMGQGSEQYFGPGTRLTVT.

The chain employs TRBV5-1 and TRBJ2-3, with a weak D call TRBD1 (6 bases). Germline CDR1 reads SGHRS; CDR2 reads YFSETQ. Between the trimmed V and J ends, which lost 4 bases and 3 bases, there was a span of 15 bases. The CDR3 extends over 15 amino acids. CDR3 loop: CASSQQGTLTDTQYF. In DNA, the CDR3 is TGCGCCAGCAGCCAACAAGGGACACTAACAGATACGCAGTATTTT.

As regards this clone: The junction departs from germline at one end; a sequencing error may be responsible. The J gene is TRBJ2-7, the V gene TRBV7-2; 11 positions agree with TRBD1. CDR1 and CDR2 (germline): SGHTA, FQGNSA. The CDR3 is 13 residues long. The CDR3 DNA is TGTGCCAGCAGCCAATCGGACAGGGGGCCCAGATTCTTC. The encoded protein is CASSQSDRGPRFF. The full variable domain, with the rest looked up from reference TRBV7-2 and TRBJ2-7, is GAGVSQSPSNKVTEKGKDVELRCDPISGHTALYWYRQSLGQGLEFLIYFQGNSAPDKSGLPSDRFSAERTGGSVSTLTIQRTQQEDSAVYLCASSQSDRGPRFFGPGTRLTVT.

This clone has a single count. This chain uses TRBV10-3 with TRBJ1-4, with D possibly matching TRBD1 (6 bases). Trimming took 4 bases from V and 8 from J, leaving 17 bases between them. There are 15 residues in the CDR3. CDR1 is ENHRY and CDR2 is SYGVKD in the germline V gene. The CDR3 DNA follows: TGTGCCATCAGTGCCTTAACAGGGATCGAGGAAAAACTGTTTTTT. Protein sequence: CAISALTGIEEKLFF.

In its sample, this clone was seen once. This chain uses TRBV12-5 with TRBJ2-3, with 8 bases aligning to TRBD2. The CDR3 spans 15 residues. The trim removed 6 bases at V and 1 base at J, leaving 6 bases unmatched. Per the germline V gene, CDR1 is LGHNT and CDR2 is FRNRAP. For the CDR3, the DNA is TGTGCTAGTGGCCCGGGACTAGGCGGCACAGATACGCAGTATTTT. Translated: CASGPGLGGTDTQYF. Drawing the rest from reference TRBV12-5 and TRBJ2-3, the complete variable domain is DARVTQTPRHKVTEMGQEVTMRCQPILGHNTVFWYRQTMMQGLELLAYFRNRAPLDDSGMPKDRFSAEMPDATLATLKIQPSEPRDSAVYFCASGPGLGGTDTQYFGPGTRLTVL.

The chain employs TRBV12-5 and TRBJ1-3; the match to TRBD1 covers 7 bases. This CDR3 comprises 15 residues. Germline V gene data show CDR1 as LGHNT and CDR2 as FRNRAP. The V gene end was trimmed by 6 bases and the J gene end by 2 bases; junction bases not matched to a gene: 7. The CDR3 loop reads CASGSGQMTGNTIYF. CDR3 bases: TGTGCTAGTGGCTCGGGACAGATGACTGGAAACACCATATATTTT.

J is TRBJ1-6 and V is TRBV10-3; D is unclear. From germline, CDR1 is ENHRY and CDR2 SYGVKD. V lost 4 bases, J lost 9 bases, and 10 bases lay in between. The CDR3 is 13 amino acids. In DNA form, the CDR3 reads TGTGCCATCAGTGCGGGGAAAGGTTCACCCCTCCACTTT. It specifies CAISAGKGSPLHF.

The genes are TRBV20-1 and TRBJ2-3; D is unresolved. Looked up from germline, CDR1 is DFQATT and CDR2 is SNEGSKA (reference sequence). The CDR3 contains 10 residues. Trimming left V 3 bases short and J 2 bases short, with 0 bases between. CDR3: CSASTDTQYF. CDR3 DNA: TGCAGTGCTAGCACAGATACGCAGTATTTT.

The chain joins TRBV29-1 to TRBJ2-5; D unclear. Trimming took 1 base from V and 5 from J, leaving 8 bases between them. CDR3 length equals 12 residues. Per germline, CDR1 SQVTM and CDR2 ANQGSEA. The CDR3 reads CSVEVSGETQYF. DNA of the CDR3: TGCAGCGTTGAAGTGTCTGGGGAGACCCAGTACTTC.

This chain uses TRBV2 with TRBJ2-2; D might be TRBD1 (6 bases). Germline V gene lookup returns CDR1 SNHLY and CDR2 FYNNEI. This CDR3 contains 14 residues. The V gene lost 7 bases and the J gene lost 4 bases, with 13 bases spanning the gap. CDR3: CASKGDPTTGELFF. The CDR3, as DNA: TGTGCCAGCAAGGGGGACCCAACCACCGGGGAGCTGTTTTTT.

The J gene is TRBJ2-3, the V gene TRBV5-1; 9 positions match TRBD2. The length of the CDR3 is 19 residues. The trim removed 0 bases at V and 0 bases at J, leaving 11 bases unmatched. Germline-derived CDR1 and CDR2 are SGHRS and YFSETQ. CDR3 protein: CASSLELAGVLTSTDTQYF. Written as DNA, the CDR3 is TGCGCCAGCAGCTTGGAACTAGCGGGCGTATTGACTAGCACAGATACGCAGTATTTT.

The genes are TRBV5-1 and TRBJ2-7; tentatively, D is TRBD1 or TRBD2 (7 bases each). The germline V gene has CDR1 SGHRS and CDR2 YFSETQ. The CDR3 has 15 residues. Trimming took 0 bases from V and 3 from J, leaving 13 bases between them. As DNA, the CDR3 is TGCGCCAGCAGCTTGGATGCAGGGGGGGACTACGAGCAGTACTTC. Its translation: CASSLDAGGDYEQYF.

This clone was seen only once. The chain couples TRBV7-2 to TRBJ2-1; 15 positions match TRBD2. V was pared by 3 bases and J by 5 bases, with 5 bases of the junction left unmatched. This CDR3 region has 17 residues. Germline-derived CDR1 and CDR2 are SGHTA and FQGNSA. The CDR3 DNA sequence: TGTGCCAGCAGCTTGTGGACTAGCGGGGGGGCTCACAATGAGCAGTTCTTC. Its translation: CASSLWTSGGAHNEQFF.